The 32 T cell receptor beta chains below were found in one sample sequenced in a study of regulatory and conventional T cells in RAG deficiency. The table came from immunoSEQ multiplex PCR; TCRdb's copy has only in-frame clones and leaves some out. The table has 25,000 to 35,000 clones, roughly 96% seen once. The sorted conventional CD4+ T cells were CD25-low and CD127-high, with genomic DNA sequenced. These data were likewise used in another study, on regulatory T cells. That source reports: Primers: 52 TRBV forward and 13 TRBJ reverse.

The source material was CD25- CD4+ T cells sorted from blood. The receptors were sampled from a human donor in good health.

This clone showed up just once. The rearrangement joins TRBV7-3 to TRBJ2-1; no clear D gene. Germline CDR1 reads SGHTA; CDR2 reads FQGTGA. The CDR3 length is 13 residues. The germline V and J ends were trimmed by 5 bases and 9 bases, with 14 bases remaining between them. DNA of the CDR3: TGTGCCAGCAGCCCCAACCCCATTAGTGAGCAGTTCTTC. As protein: CASSPNPISEQFF.

Only one count was recorded for this clone. The chain carries TRBV9 and TRBJ2-1; D possibly corresponds to TRBD2 (7 bases). V lost 5 bases and J lost 2, with 11 bases in between. Germline loops: CDR1 SGDLS, CDR2 YYNGEE. The CDR3 has 14 amino acids. CDR3 DNA: TGTGCCAGCAGTGCGGGGGCCGCCTACAATGAGCAGTTCTTC. Translation: CASSAGAAYNEQFF.

The chain is built from TRBV6-4 and TRBJ1-1, with D possibly matching TRBD1 (6 bases). Germline V CDR1 and CDR2: MRHNA, SNTAGT. Trimming shortened V by 2 bases and J by 11 bases, and 12 bases separated the two germline ends. CDR3 size: 12 residues. CDR3 coding DNA: TGTGCCAGCAGTGACCTCGGGGGGCGGGCTTTCTTT. As protein: CASSDLGGRAFF.

This clone was seen just once. The gene calls are TRBV5-1 and TRBJ2-5; D may be TRBD1 (6 bases). Germline V lookup: CDR1 SGHRS, CDR2 YFSETQ. V was trimmed by 4 bases and J by 3 bases, leaving 13 bases between them. CDR3 length: 14 residues. The CDR3 bases are TGCGCCAGCAGCCCTTTTGACAGGAAAGAGACCCAGTACTTC. Protein sequence: CASSPFDRKETQYF.

The chain uses TRBV2 and TRBJ2-2; TRBD2 is a possible D gene (7 bases). Germline values: CDR1 SNHLY, CDR2 FYNNEI. The ends were cut back, 7 bases at V and 3 bases at J, with 12 bases in the middle. The CDR3 totals 14 residues. The CDR3 DNA sequence: TGTGCCAGCATGGGCGGGGGCGACACCGGGGAGCTGTTTTTT. This translates into CASMGGGDTGELFF.

V is TRBV10-3 and J is TRBJ2-3; no firm D call. CDR3 length: 12 amino acids. The V gene lost 2 bases and the J gene lost 6 bases, with 6 bases spanning the gap. Germline CDR1 and CDR2: ENHRY and SYGVKD. CDR3 sequence reads: CAISEAADTQYF. In DNA form, the CDR3 reads TGTGCCATCAGTGAGGCCGCGGATACGCAGTATTTT.

As regards this clone: In the same sample, other DNA sequences code for this CDR3. The chain combines TRBV13 with TRBJ2-7; possible D gene TRBD1, 5 bases. From germline, CDR1 is PRHDT and CDR2 FYEKMQ (reference sequence). The CDR3 is made up of 13 amino acids. The ends were cut back, 4 bases at V and 6 bases at J, with 13 bases in the middle. The CDR3 DNA reads as TGTGCCAGCAGCTCTCTTGACAGTAGCGAGCAGTACTTC. This gives the protein CASSSLDSSEQYF.

The chain is built from TRBV19 and TRBJ1-5, with D tentatively TRBD1 (5 bases). Per the germline V gene, CDR1 is LNHDA and CDR2 is SQIVND (reference sequence). The length of the CDR3 is 15 residues. V shed 7 bases and J shed 4 bases, with 17 bases lying between them. CDR3 in DNA: TGTGCCAGTAATACTCAGGACAAATGGAATCAGCCCCAGCATTTT. Protein product: CASNTQDKWNQPQHF.

The chain joins TRBV7-8 to TRBJ1-1; D ambiguous. CDR1 and CDR2 (germline): SGHVS, FQNEAQ. The CDR3 consists of 14 residues. Deletions cut 4 bases from V and 6 bases from J, with 15 bases between. The CDR3 DNA reads as TGTGCCAGCAGCTCCCAAATAACCCGGGCTGAAGCTTTCTTT. It specifies CASSSQITRAEAFF.

This clone has only one observation. The gene calls are TRBV6-1 and TRBJ1-5, with D unresolved. Trimming removed 3 bases from V and 2 bases from J, with 5 bases in between. The CDR3 contains 13 residues. Germline lookup yields CDR1 MNHNS and CDR2 SASEGT. The CDR3 region has the DNA TGTGCCAGCAGTGAGGCAGGCAATCAGCCCCAGCATTTT. The encoded protein is CASSEAGNQPQHF.

The chain employs TRBV5-6 and TRBJ2-1, with no clear D. Germline V CDR1 and CDR2: SGHDT, YYEEEE. The CDR3 consists of 12 residues. V was pared by 0 bases and J by 8 bases, with 6 bases between. CDR3 bases: TGTGCCAGCAGCTTGGGAGGAGATGAGCAGTTCTTC. Translating gives CASSLGGDEQFF.

The V and J genes are TRBV5-1 and TRBJ1-2; D unresolved. The V and J ends lost 1 base and 4 bases respectively, with 11 bases between them. The germline V gene has CDR1 SGHRS and CDR2 YFSETQ. The CDR3 extends over 14 amino acids. In DNA form, the CDR3 reads TGCGCCAGCAGCTTGTCCTCAGGCACCTATGGCTACACCTTC. It encodes CASSLSSGTYGYTF.

The chain links TRBV6-5 to TRBJ1-2, with a possible D match to TRBD1 (6 bases). Germline lookup yields CDR1 MNHEY and CDR2 SVGAGI. The CDR3 consists of 14 residues. The V end lost 6 bases, the J end lost 6 bases, and 17 bases lay between the germline ends. The CDR3 is CASRPTGPPHGYTF. In nucleotides, the CDR3 is TGTGCCAGCAGACCGACAGGTCCCCCCCATGGCTACACCTTC.

The CDR3 loop is CASSVQGTSAEQYF. The CDR3 region has the DNA TGTGCCAGCAGCGTTCAGGGGACCTCCGCCGAGCAGTACTTC. The gene calls are TRBV9 and TRBJ2-7, with a possible D match to TRBD1 (6 bases). CDR3 size: 14 residues. Trimming removed 2 bases from V and 6 bases from J, with 15 bases in between. Germline V gene data show CDR1 as SGDLS and CDR2 as YYNGEE. The variable domain in full, completed from reference TRBV9 and TRBJ2-7, reads DSGVTQTPKHLITATGQRVTLRCSPRSGDLSVYWYQQSLDQGLQFLIQYYNGEERAKGNILERFSAQQFPDLHSELNLSSLELGDSALYFCASSVQGTSAEQYFGPGTRLTVT.

The CDR3 loop reads CASSLTPNTEAFF. The CDR3 DNA follows: TGTGCCAGCAGTCTCACACCGAACACTGAAGCTTTCTTT. The genes are TRBV25-1 and TRBJ1-1, with D hard to call. The V gene lost 5 bases and the J gene lost 1 base, with 8 bases spanning the gap. The CDR3 extends over 13 amino acids. The V gene's germline CDR1 is MGHDK and CDR2 SYGVNS. The entire variable domain, with the rest obtained from reference TRBV25-1 and TRBJ1-1, is as follows: EADIYQTPRYLVIGTGKKITLECSQTMGHDKMYWYQQDPGMELHLIHYSYGVNSTEKGDLSSESTVSRIRTEHFPLTLESARPSHTSQYLCASSLTPNTEAFFGQGTRLTVV.

This rearrangement joins TRBV7-3 to TRBJ2-1, with 9 bases lining up with TRBD1. V gave up 3 bases and J gave up 1 base; unmatched junction bases: 4. Germline CDR1 reads SGHTA; CDR2 reads FQGTGA. CDR3 size: 16 residues. CDR3 region: CASSLLGTGSYNEQFF. CDR3 bases: TGTGCCAGCAGCTTGCTTGGGACAGGGTCCTACAATGAGCAGTTCTTC.

This chain connects TRBV27 to TRBJ2-7, with TRBD2 matching over 13 bases. This CDR3 comprises 15 residues. With V trimmed by 4 bases and J by 3 bases, 3 bases remained unmatched. CDR1 is MNHEY, CDR2 SMNVEV, per germline (reference sequence). CDR3 region: CASSSRTSGGYEQYF. The CDR3 region has the DNA TGTGCCAGCAGTTCAAGGACTAGCGGGGGCTACGAGCAGTACTTC.

The chain recombines TRBV7-2 with TRBJ1-2; the D gene is possibly TRBD1 (6 bases). V was pared by 7 bases and J by 4 bases, with 19 bases between. From germline, CDR1 is SGHTA and CDR2 FQGNSA. The CDR3 totals 15 residues. The CDR3 DNA follows: TGTGCCAGCATCCCCACAGGGACGGGTTTCTATGGCTACACCTTC. It yields the protein CASIPTGTGFYGYTF.

The CDR3 region has the DNA TGCGCCAGCAGCTTGGCCAGTCACGCAACTAATGAAAAACTGTTTTTT. This translates into CASSLASHATNEKLFF. This chain links TRBV5-1 with TRBJ1-4; D is ambiguous. Trimming took off 0 bases at V and 0 bases at J, with 9 bases between the two ends. From germline, CDR1 is SGHRS and CDR2 YFSETQ. The CDR3 is 16 residues long.

This clone was observed once. The gene calls are TRBV11-3 and TRBJ2-3; 7 bases agree with TRBD1. The V and J ends lost 6 bases and 2 bases, in that order; junction bases with no gene match: 8. This CDR3 region has 15 residues. From germline, CDR1 is SGHNT and CDR2 YENEEA. The CDR3 region is CASRKQGKDTDTQYF. The CDR3 DNA reads as TGTGCCAGCAGGAAACAGGGGAAAGACACAGATACGCAGTATTTT.

The rearrangement links TRBV29-1 to TRBJ2-3, with unresolved D. In germline, CDR1 is SQVTM, CDR2 ANQGSEA. Trimming pared 6 bases from V and 2 bases from J, leaving 3 bases between. The CDR3 is made up of 10 amino acids. For the CDR3, the DNA is TGCAGCGTATACACAGATACGCAGTATTTT. Amino acid sequence: CSVYTDTQYF.

CDR3 protein: CASSEVRGNNSPLHF. The CDR3 coding sequence is TGTGCCAGCAGTGAAGTTCGGGGGAATAATTCACCCCTCCACTTT. The rearrangement joins TRBV25-1 to TRBJ1-6; D possibly corresponds to TRBD1 (5 bases). The germline V and J ends were trimmed by 2 bases and 5 bases, with 10 bases remaining between them. This CDR3 is 15 amino acids long. Germline-derived CDR1 and CDR2 are MGHDK and SYGVNS.

This chain uses TRBV29-1 with TRBJ2-7; perhaps TRBD2 as D (6 bases). Trimming pared 3 bases from V and 6 bases from J, leaving 15 bases between. CDR3 length: 13 residues. Germline V CDR1 and CDR2: SQVTM, ANQGSEA. The CDR3 reads CSVDGQGGAEQYF. In DNA form, the CDR3 reads TGCAGCGTTGATGGTCAGGGAGGCGCCGAGCAGTACTTC.

In its sample, this clone was seen once. The rearrangement uses TRBV18 and TRBJ2-2; the D is unclear. V was cut by 3 bases and J by 1 base, with 12 bases left in between. Germline-derived CDR1 and CDR2 are KGHSH and LQKENI. This CDR3 is built from 16 residues. CDR3 loop: CASSPLTDKNTGELFF. The DNA for the CDR3 is TGTGCCAGCTCACCCTTAACAGATAAGAACACCGGGGAGCTGTTTTTT.

This clone was picked up one time. This rearrangement joins TRBV7-6 to TRBJ1-1, with D possibly being TRBD1 (5 bases). The CDR3 spans 14 residues. Trimming took off 3 bases at V and 1 base at J, with 9 bases between the two ends. Looked up from germline, CDR1 is SGHVS and CDR2 is FNYEAQ. CDR3 in amino acids: CASSLRGQNTEAFF. The CDR3 DNA follows: TGTGCCAGCAGCTTGAGAGGACAGAACACTGAAGCTTTCTTT.

This rearrangement joins TRBV19 to TRBJ1-2; 8 bases line up with TRBD1. The length of the CDR3 is 13 residues. With V trimmed by 4 bases and J by 2 bases, 0 bases remained unmatched. Germline CDR1 reads LNHDA; CDR2 reads SQIVND (reference sequence). In DNA, the CDR3 is TGTGCCAGTAGTACAGGGGGCAACTATGGCTACACCTTC. It codes for CASSTGGNYGYTF.

The rearrangement uses TRBV19 and TRBJ2-3, with a weak D call TRBD2 (6 bases). Deletions cut 4 bases from V and 0 bases from J, with 14 bases between. Germline V gene lookup returns CDR1 LNHDA and CDR2 SQIVND (reference sequence). The CDR3 has 16 amino acids. CDR3 DNA: TGTGCCAGTAGTACCCGGCGGGGCTCTAGCACAGATACGCAGTATTTT. Residues: CASSTRRGSSTDTQYF.

This clone showed up just once. This chain links TRBV5-4 with TRBJ2-7, with 7 nucleotides matching TRBD1. The length of the CDR3 is 17 residues. With V trimmed by 5 bases and J by 0 bases, 14 bases remained unmatched. The V gene's germline CDR1 is SGHNT and CDR2 YYREEE (reference sequence). The CDR3 DNA sequence: TGTGCCAGCAGAATTTGGTTAGGGGGCCGGAGCTCCTACGAGCAGTACTTC. This encodes CASRIWLGGRSSYEQYF.

This clone was observed a single time. The chain couples TRBV5-1 to TRBJ1-5, with TRBD1 as a possible D gene (5 bases). The germline CDR1 and CDR2 sequences are SGHRS and YFSETQ. With 0 bases removed from V and 2 bases from J, the gap between germline ends came to 15 bases. This CDR3 region has 17 residues. CDR3 coding DNA: TGCGCCAGCAGCTTGGGGGGGGGACCAGAGGGCAATCAGCCCCAGCATTTT. Its protein is CASSLGGGPEGNQPQHF.

As DNA, the CDR3 is TGTGCCAGCAGGAGTCACCTGCGAGAGACCCAGTACTTC. Its translation: CASRSHLRETQYF. The V gene is TRBV7-9, the J gene TRBJ2-5; D not certain. Trimming cost V 6 bases and J 4 bases, with 12 bases left between them. Germline values: CDR1 SEHNR, CDR2 FQNEAQ (reference sequence). This CDR3 is built from 13 residues.

This clone was counted a single time. The chain is built from TRBV7-3 and TRBJ1-1; D is possibly TRBD1 (6 bases). The germline CDR1 and CDR2 sequences are SGHTA and FQGTGA. V shed 6 bases and J shed 8 bases, with 13 bases lying between them. CDR3 length: 12 amino acids. The CDR3: CASRNTGTEAFF. The CDR3 DNA is TGTGCCAGCAGAAATACCGGGACAGAAGCTTTCTTT.

The sample holds a few counts of this clone. This chain connects TRBV18 to TRBJ1-3, with 11 nucleotides matching TRBD1. The CDR3 totals 16 residues. CDR1 and CDR2 from the germline V gene are KGHSH and LQKENI. J gave up 4 bases and V 5 bases, and 7 bases lay outside the gene matches. CDR3 region: CASSSGQGVAGNTIYF. CDR3 nucleotides: TGTGCCAGCTCATCGGGACAGGGGGTAGCCGGAAACACCATATATTTT.